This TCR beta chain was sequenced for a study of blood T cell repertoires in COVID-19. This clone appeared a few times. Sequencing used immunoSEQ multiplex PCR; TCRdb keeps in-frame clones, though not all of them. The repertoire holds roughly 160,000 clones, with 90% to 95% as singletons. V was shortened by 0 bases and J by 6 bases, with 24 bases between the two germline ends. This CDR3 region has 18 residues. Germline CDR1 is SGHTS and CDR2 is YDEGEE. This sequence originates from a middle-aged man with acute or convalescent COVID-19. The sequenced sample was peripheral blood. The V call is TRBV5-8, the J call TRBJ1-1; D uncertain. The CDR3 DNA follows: TGTGCCAGCAGCTTGGCCCCCGAACGACGGAAGTGGAGCTCTGAAGCTTTCTTT. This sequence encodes CASSLAPERRKWSSEAFF.